Listed here are 2 T cell receptor beta chains from one sample, sequenced in a study of cytomegalovirus exposure and HLA in healthy donors. Primers included in the PCR were 60 Vbeta and 13 Jbeta primers. TCRdb's table, derived via immunoSEQ multiplex PCR, lists solely in-frame clones and lacks some. Among over 100,000 clones, roughly 82% were seen once, and the ten largest hold about 4.3%. The sequencing input was PBMCs. These receptors came from a male donor in good health and CMV-seropositive.

The J gene is TRBJ2-2, the V gene TRBV7-8; D gene unclear. CDR3 length: 12 residues. V dropped 3 bases and J dropped 11 bases, with 10 bases sitting between them. CDR1 and CDR2 from the germline V gene are SGHVS and FQNEAQ. The CDR3 sequence: CASSFSSRELFF. In nucleotides, the CDR3 is TGTGCCAGCAGCTTTAGCTCTCGAGAGCTGTTTTTT.

The chain has TRBV18 and TRBJ2-1; TRBD2 matches at 9 bases. Trimming removed 4 bases from V and 5 bases from J; junction bases left unmatched: 9. This CDR3 is 16 amino acids long. In germline, CDR1 is KGHSH, CDR2 LQKENI. The CDR3 DNA reads TGTGCCAGCTCACGTTCCCAAGCGGGAGGTCACAATGAGCAGTTCTTC. As protein: CASSRSQAGGHNEQFF.